This passage covers 25 T cell receptor beta chains from one sample sequenced in a study of T cell responses to AZD1222 COVID-19 vaccine. Repertoires were generated with immunoSEQ multiplex PCR, while TCRdb's copy carries only in-frame clones and drops some. This sample has about 200,000 clones, with approximately 93% found just once. Sequenced here: peripheral blood, sampled 28 days after the second AZD1222 dose. Receptors were obtained from an adult who received the AZD1222 COVID-19 vaccine.

The chain links TRBV30 to TRBJ2-2; D not certain. V shed 1 base and J shed 5 bases, with 11 bases lying between them. The CDR3 covers 14 residues. Germline V CDR1 and CDR2: GTSNPN, SVGIG (reference sequence). The CDR3 loop reads CAWSGVPTTGELFF. In DNA form, the CDR3 reads TGTGCCTGGAGTGGAGTGCCAACAACCGGGGAGCTGTTTTTT.

This chain joins TRBV6-5 and TRBJ2-1, with 10 bases lining up with TRBD2. The CDR3 is made up of 15 amino acids. J gave up 3 bases and V 6 bases, and 5 bases lay outside the gene matches. CDR1 and CDR2 (germline): MNHEY, SVGAGI. The DNA of the CDR3 is TGTGCCAGCAGCCCCGGGACTAGCGACTACAATGAGCAGTTCTTC. Translation: CASSPGTSDYNEQFF.

This sequence joins TRBV18 and TRBJ2-2; perhaps TRBD1 as D (6 bases). Trimming left V 4 bases short and J 0 bases short, with 15 bases between. Germline-derived CDR1 and CDR2 are KGHSH and LQKENI. The CDR3 consists of 17 residues. CDR3 nucleotides: TGTGCCAGCTCACGACGCGACAGGAGCGCGAACACCGGGGAGCTGTTTTTT. Protein: CASSRRDRSANTGELFF.

This clone is a singleton in its sample. The rearrangement uses TRBV24-1 and TRBJ1-1, with D uncertain. This CDR3 spans 12 amino acids. The V and J ends lost 9 bases and 3 bases respectively, with 10 bases between them. Germline lookup yields CDR1 KGHDR and CDR2 SFDVKD. Here the CDR3 reads CATSAPDTEAFF. CDR3 DNA sequence: TGTGCCACCTCCGCGCCCGACACTGAAGCTTTCTTT.

V is TRBV2 and J is TRBJ1-1, with TRBD1 matching over 10 bases. Germline loops: CDR1 SNHLY, CDR2 FYNNEI. V lost 2 bases to trimming and J lost 3 bases; unmatched junction nucleotides: 12. The CDR3 is 18 amino acids. CDR3 sequence (DNA): TGTGCCAGCAGTGAATATAAGTCCGGGACAGGGGTGGACACTGAAGCTTTCTTT. Residues: CASSEYKSGTGVDTEAFF.

The V and J genes are TRBV11-3 and TRBJ2-7; tentatively, D is TRBD2 (6 bases). This CDR3 comprises 14 residues. Germline V gene data show CDR1 as SGHNT and CDR2 as YENEEA. The germline V and J ends were trimmed by 1 base and 7 bases, with 14 bases remaining between them. In DNA form, the CDR3 reads TGTGCCAGCAGCTTAGCCCCGGGAGCCAGGGAGCAGTACTTC. This translates into CASSLAPGAREQYF.

The rearrangement uses TRBV10-3 and TRBJ2-3, with D tentatively TRBD1 (5 bases). With 0 bases removed from V and 8 bases from J, the gap between germline ends came to 6 bases. CDR1 is ENHRY, CDR2 SYGVKD, per germline. This CDR3 has 12 residues. The DNA of the CDR3 is TGTGCCATCAGTGAGTCAGGGGTTACGCAGTATTTT. Protein: CAISESGVTQYF.

The genes are TRBV7-2 and TRBJ1-6; TRBD1 agrees at 7 bases. Germline assignment: CDR1 SGHTA and CDR2 FQGNSA. The V and J ends lost 4 bases and 7 bases, in that order; junction bases with no gene match: 7. The CDR3 runs 15 residues. This chain's CDR3 is CASSSRTGLNSPLHF. The CDR3 DNA sequence: TGTGCCAGCAGCTCCCGGACAGGACTAAATTCACCCCTCCACTTT.

The chain uses TRBV5-1 and TRBJ2-7; either TRBD1 or TRBD2 may supply D (5 bases each). The CDR3 spans 14 residues. Per the germline V gene, CDR1 is SGHRS and CDR2 is YFSETQ. V was shortened by 1 base and J by 0 bases, with 8 bases between the two germline ends. In DNA, the CDR3 is TGCGCCAGCAGCTTGTCGGGGACCTCCTACGAGCAGTACTTC. It translates to CASSLSGTSYEQYF. The entire variable domain, with the rest obtained from reference TRBV5-1 and TRBJ2-7, is as follows: KAGVTQTPRYLIKTRGQQVTLSCSPISGHRSVSWYQQTPGQGLQFLFEYFSETQRNKGNFPGRFSGRQFSNSRSEMNVSTLELGDSALYLCASSLSGTSYEQYFGPGTRLTVT.

The DNA for the CDR3 is TGTGCTAGTGGTATCTCGCCGCGGGAGGCCAACTCCTACGAGCAGTACTTC. It encodes CASGISPREANSYEQYF. The chain combines TRBV12-5 with TRBJ2-7; 8 bases align to TRBD2. The germline V gene has CDR1 LGHNT and CDR2 FRNRAP. The CDR3 totals 17 residues. The junction had 12 bases not matched to a gene; V was cut back by 5 bases and J by 0 bases. The full variable domain, with the rest looked up from reference TRBV12-5 and TRBJ2-7, is DARVTQTPRHKVTEMGQEVTMRCQPILGHNTVFWYRQTMMQGLELLAYFRNRAPLDDSGMPKDRFSAEMPDATLATLKIQPSEPRDSAVYFCASGISPREANSYEQYFGPGTRLTVT.

This clone appeared once. DNA of the CDR3: TGCGCCAGCAGCCAAGAGGGGGCGGAGGACACAAATTACGAGCAGTACTTC. Its translation: CASSQEGAEDTNYEQYF. This sequence joins TRBV4-1 and TRBJ2-7, with a tentative D call TRBD1 (6 bases). Germline values: CDR1 MGHRA, CDR2 YSYEKL. Trimming took off 0 bases at V and 4 bases at J, with 19 bases between the two ends. This CDR3 has 17 residues.

The chain combines TRBV28 with TRBJ2-4; 13 bases line up with TRBD2. Trimming removed 4 bases from V and 8 bases from J; junction bases left unmatched: 8. The germline V gene has CDR1 MDHEN and CDR2 SYDVKM. The CDR3 runs to 16 residues. The CDR3 sequence: CASSSTSGRARDIQYF. CDR3 nucleotides: TGTGCCAGCAGTTCTACTAGCGGGAGGGCCCGAGACATTCAGTACTTC. The variable domain in full, with the rest retrieved from reference TRBV28 and TRBJ2-4, is DVKVTQSSRYLVKRTGEKVFLECVQDMDHENMFWYRQDPGLGLRLIYFSYDVKMKEKGDIPEGYSVSREKKERFSLILESASTNQTSMYLCASSSTSGRARDIQYFGAGTRLSVL.

The chain is built from TRBV6-1 and TRBJ2-3; D possibly corresponds to TRBD2 (5 bases). CDR3 length: 18 residues. Looked up from germline, CDR1 is MNHNS and CDR2 is SASEGT. The V gene lost 3 bases and the J gene lost 6 bases, with 25 bases spanning the gap. The CDR3 coding sequence is TGTGCCAGCAGTGAGGAACTAGAGGTGAGACACACGGCGGATACGCAGTATTTT. As protein: CASSEELEVRHTADTQYF.

This clone was found once. The CDR3 DNA reads as TGTGCCAGCAGCCAGGTGGGGACTGAAGCTTTCTTT. This translates into CASSQVGTEAFF. This chain uses TRBV14 with TRBJ1-1; D is undetermined. Between the trimmed V and J ends, which lost 3 bases and 5 bases, there was a span of 7 bases. This CDR3 comprises 12 residues. Germline CDR1 is SGHDN and CDR2 is FVKESK. Together with reference TRBV14 and TRBJ1-1, the CDR3 gives the full variable domain: EAGVTQFPSHSVIEKGQTVTLRCDPISGHDNLYWYRRVMGKEIKFLLHFVKESKQDESGMPNNRFLAERTGGTYSTLKVQPAELEDSGVYFCASSQVGTEAFFGQGTRLTVV.

The V gene is TRBV29-1, the J gene TRBJ1-1; the match to TRBD1 covers 10 bases. Germline trimming cut 7 bases from V and 1 base from J; bases unmatched to any gene: 3. The CDR3 length is 13 residues. The germline V gene has CDR1 SQVTM and CDR2 ANQGSEA. CDR3 sequence: CSARQGANTEAFF. The DNA for the CDR3 is TGCAGCGCCCGACAGGGGGCGAACACTGAAGCTTTCTTT.

The rearrangement uses TRBV19 and TRBJ1-1; D is possibly TRBD1 (6 bases). The germline CDR1 and CDR2 sequences are LNHDA and SQIVND (reference sequence). The germline V and J ends were trimmed by 4 bases and 4 bases, with 13 bases remaining between them. The CDR3 sequence is 14 residues long. The CDR3 region is CASSTRGAGTEAFF. The DNA of the CDR3 is TGTGCCAGTAGTACCCGGGGGGCCGGCACTGAAGCTTTCTTT.

This clone appeared a few times. The V call is TRBV28, the J call TRBJ1-5; TRBD1 aligns across 7 bases. V gave up 7 bases and J gave up 7 bases; unmatched junction bases: 10. Per germline, CDR1 MDHEN and CDR2 SYDVKM. This CDR3 is 14 amino acids long. The CDR3 loop reads CASTGTAQGQPQHF. CDR3 DNA sequence: TGTGCCAGCACCGGGACAGCCCAGGGGCAGCCCCAGCATTTT.

The chain is built from TRBV19 and TRBJ1-2, with TRBD1 matching 9 bases. The CDR3 totals 14 residues. Germline V CDR1 and CDR2: LNHDA, SQIVND (reference sequence). V shed 6 bases and J 8 bases; nucleotides not matched to a gene: 10. The CDR3 protein is CASSPRDRVGGYTF. The CDR3 DNA sequence: TGTGCCAGTAGCCCCCGGGACAGGGTGGGAGGCTACACCTTC.

This clone was observed once. The chain recombines TRBV18 with TRBJ2-7; TRBD2 matches 8 bases. Germline values: CDR1 KGHSH, CDR2 LQKENI. The CDR3 spans 17 residues. V shed 6 bases, J shed 1 base, and the junction held 14 bases outside the gene matches. The CDR3, as DNA: TGTGCCAGCTCGCTCTTGGCGGGAGGAAAATCGTCCTACGAGCAGTACTTC. It codes for CASSLLAGGKSSYEQYF. Supplemented by reference TRBV18 and TRBJ2-7, the full variable domain reads NAGVMQNPRHLVRRRGQEARLRCSPMKGHSHVYWYRQLPEEGLKFMVYLQKENIIDESGMPKERFSAEFPKEGPSILRIQQVVRGDSAAYFCASSLLAGGKSSYEQYFGPGTRLTVT.

This chain uses TRBV6-6 with TRBJ1-4; the match to TRBD1 covers 8 bases. Germline CDR1 and CDR2: MNHNY and SVGAGI (reference sequence). The CDR3 sequence is 15 residues long. V gave up 5 bases and J gave up 8 bases; unmatched junction bases: 10. The CDR3 region is CASSQPGQASEKLFF. CDR3 coding DNA: TGTGCCAGCAGTCAACCGGGACAGGCATCCGAAAAACTGTTTTTT.

J is TRBJ1-5 and V is TRBV28, with 7 bases identical to TRBD1. The CDR3 is made up of 15 amino acids. Per the germline V gene, CDR1 is MDHEN and CDR2 is SYDVKM. The V segment lost 5 bases and the J segment 7 bases; nucleotides outside the gene matches: 11. The CDR3 coding sequence is TGTGCCAGCAGTCCCGGACAGGCGGAATGGCAGCCCCAGCATTTT. As protein: CASSPGQAEWQPQHF.

The chain employs TRBV9 and TRBJ1-5; no firm D call. Germline V CDR1 and CDR2: SGDLS, YYNGEE. V was cut by 4 bases and J by 2 bases, with 7 bases left in between. The CDR3 contains 13 residues. CDR3 sequence reads: CASSRVGNQPQHF. The CDR3 coding sequence is TGTGCCAGCAGCAGGGTAGGCAATCAGCCCCAGCATTTT.

The CDR3 region has the DNA TGCGCCAGCAGCGCGGTAGCGGGAGTAGGCAATGAGCAGTTCTTC. The encoded protein is CASSAVAGVGNEQFF. The V call is TRBV5-1, the J call TRBJ2-1, with 9 bases that match TRBD2. CDR3 length: 15 amino acids. Germline V gives CDR1 SGHRS, CDR2 YFSETQ. V was clipped by 4 bases and J by 6 bases; unmatched bases: 8.

As concerns this clone: Other DNA sequences in the same sample also yield this CDR3. This rearrangement joins TRBV5-1 to TRBJ1-2; D not certain. The CDR3 is 14 amino acids. Per germline, CDR1 SGHRS and CDR2 YFSETQ. With 0 bases removed from V and 0 bases from J, the gap between germline ends came to 6 bases. The CDR3 DNA sequence: TGCGCCAGCAGCTTGGAAGGAACTAACTATGGCTACACCTTC. It codes for CASSLEGTNYGYTF.

The chain recombines TRBV3-1 (or the pseudogene TRBV3-2) with TRBJ1-3; D unclear. The CDR3 covers 16 residues. The germline V gene has CDR1 LGHDT and CDR2 YNNKEL (reference sequence). V was pared by 1 base and J by 0 bases, with 10 bases between. The CDR3 sequence is CASSQAAVGSGNTIYF. Here the CDR3 DNA reads TGTGCCAGCAGCCAAGCGGCGGTGGGCTCTGGAAACACCATATATTTT.